The 2 T cell receptor beta chains below were found in one sample sequenced in a study of blood T cell repertoires in COVID-19. Clones were read by immunoSEQ multiplex PCR, and TCRdb kept only the in-frame ones, dropping some. The sample has more than 95,000 clones; 85% are singletons. The sequencing input was peripheral blood. The source of these receptors is a man at least 80 years old with active or convalescent COVID-19.

V gene TRBV9 combines with J gene TRBJ1-2; 8 nucleotides agree with TRBD1. CDR1 SGDLS and CDR2 YYNGEE come from the germline V gene. The CDR3 has 13 amino acids. V was pared by 4 bases and J by 5 bases, with 4 bases of the junction left unmatched. The CDR3 DNA reads TGTGCCAGCAGCCTTGGACAGGGATATGGCTACACCTTC. This translates into CASSLGQGYGYTF.

V gene TRBV5-5 combines with J gene TRBJ1-6; 8 nucleotides align to TRBD1. Per the germline V gene, CDR1 is SGHKS and CDR2 is YYEKEE (reference sequence). The CDR3 length is 15 residues. The V gene end was trimmed by 4 bases and the J gene end by 5 bases; junction bases not matched to a gene: 5. The CDR3 loop reads CASSQGAQNNSPLHF. CDR3 nucleotide sequence: TGTGCCAGCAGCCAGGGGGCTCAGAATAATTCACCCCTCCACTTT.